This T cell receptor (beta chain) comes out of a study of immune characterization of retroperitoneal liposarcoma. MiXCR, applied by TCRdb to the PCR reads, yields one record per CDR3 protein. The sample has more than 8,000 distinct CDR3 sequences, about 41% seen once. This clonotype is judged medium-sized (0.01 to 0.1%). The length of the CDR3 is 13 residues. Germline CDR1 reads ENHRY; CDR2 reads SYGVKD. V dropped 10 bases and J dropped 3; count of bases not matched to a gene: 5. Material: tumor tissue. The sequence was collected from a male donor with retroperitoneal liposarcoma. The V and J genes are TRBV10-3 and TRBJ2-3, with 9 bases that match TRBD2. The CDR3: CATKGLATDTQYF. The CDR3 DNA sequence: TGTGCCACCAAAGGACTAGCGACAGATACGCAGTATTTT.